This is a list of T cell receptor beta chains from one sample in a study of graft-versus-host responses after intestinal transplantation. TCRdb's copy holds only in-frame clones and misses some; the assay was immunoSEQ multiplex PCR. The sample lists over 70,000 clones; 90% were seen once. These receptors lack a known antigen. The sample here was unstimulated CD8+ T cells sorted from spleen or lymph node cells, taken before transplant. The receptors were gathered from a human donor who was the organ donor for an intestinal transplant. Both conserved end residues are part of each CDR3. The size entry is marked missing in some rows and otherwise reads once, few, many or a size class.

size: .; V: TRBV9; CDR3: CASSVNPHRTGYGYTF
size: .; V: TRBV28; CDR3: CASSPNRARQETQYF
size: .; V: TRBV6-1; CDR3: CASSEYYDNNSPLHF
size: .; V: TRBV6-5; CDR3: CASSTGGASTDTQYF
size: .; V: TRBV6-6; CDR3: CASRTSSYNSPLHF
size: few; V: TRBV4-3; CDR3: CASSQDWASGGDSYNEQFF
size: .; V: TRBV9; CDR3: CASSVGDRATDTLFF
size: .; V: TRBV9; CDR3: CASSLPGDTGSNYGYTF
size: .; V: TRBV6-1; CDR3: CASSELAGGRYNEQFF
size: .; V: TRBV28; CDR3: CASSGRSSGANVLTF
size: .; V: TRBV7-9; CDR3: CASSLGTAKWYGYTF
size: .; V: TRBV7-9; CDR3: CASSPTGPTYGYTF
size: .; V: TRBV6-5; CDR3: CASSPSGQGTQYF
size: .; V: TRBV11-3; CDR3: CASSFGQGTEAFF
size: .; V: TRBV27; CDR3: CASSTGTYNEQFF
size: .; V: TRBV7-9; CDR3: CASSLAGADQETQYF
size: .; V: TRBV29-1; CDR3: CSVEDSDRLGTEAFF
size: .; V: TRBV15; CDR3: CATSRDGRGPLGGELFF
size: .; V: TRBV30; CDR3: CAFSISRAVTEKLFF
size: .; V: TRBV6-1; CDR3: CASSEALGQFYGYTF
size: .; V: TRBV11-2; CDR3: CASSLGVRLYGYTF
size: .; V: TRBV6-6; CDR3: CASSQYRDLQETQYF
size: .; V: TRBV10-3; CDR3: CAISGTRTTDTQYF
size: .; V: TRBV15; CDR3: CATSRAANTEAFF
size: .; V: TRBV7-9; CDR3: CASSPPLHIQYF
size: once; V: TRBV15; CDR3: CATAQGAEAFF
size: .; V: TRBV5-6; CDR3: CASRTQEDRNEKLFF
size: .; V: TRBV7-8; CDR3: CASSSHPSGQNTGELFF
size: many; V: TRBV7-9; CDR3: CASSLALGGAEAFF
size: .; V: TRBV7-8; CDR3: CASTTDDRGSSYNSPLHF
size: .; V: TRBV7-6; CDR3: CASSLAGSGGAGEQFF
size: .; V: TRBV7-2; CDR3: CASSLLQGQYNEQFF
size: .; V: TRBV4-1; CDR3: CASSHLLNQPQHF
size: .; V: TRBV15; CDR3: CATSRADRRQTYQPQHF
size: .; V: TRBV7-3; CDR3: CASSSIAGAQSSYNEQFF
size: .; V: TRBV7-6; CDR3: CASSSEEGDPAANTGELFF
size: .; V: TRBV4-3; CDR3: CASSQEDRTATHYGYTF
size: .; V: TRBV29-1; CDR3: CSVLTGGPGYTF
size: .; V: TRBV10-1; CDR3: CASSTVFVSSYNEQFF
size: .; V: TRBV9; CDR3: CASSPGSGNYGYTF
size: .; V: TRBV11-3; CDR3: CASSSAGVTEAFF
size: .; V: TRBV27; CDR3: CASSPIGGSTNEKLFF
size: .; V: TRBV6-4; CDR3: CASSPSAGGPGDTQYF
size: .; V: TRBV11-3; CDR3: CASSLKGGNTEAFF
size: .; V: TRBV27; CDR3: CASSYRTPSSYNEQFF
size: .; V: TRBV6-1; CDR3: CASSEILATQETQYF
size: .; V: TRBV6-6; CDR3: CASRPTSFNEKLFF
size: once; V: TRBV15; CDR3: CATSAPGESSYNSPLHF